These 4 T cell receptor beta chains share one sample of origin, sequenced in a study of human T cells and chemical hapten exposure. Each CDR3 protein is one row after TCRdb ran MiXCR on the RACE reads. The sample has 350,000 to 400,000 distinct CDR3 sequences; around 5.5% are singletons. Time point here: pre-sensitization, week 0. Treatment meaning: therapeutic diphenylcyclopropenone sensitization with weekly scalp DPC. This material consisted of whole blood, taken in connection with sensitization to the hapten diphenylcyclopropenone (DPC). All receptors derive from a woman aged 50 to 60 with alopecia areata. Some clones in this sample may be carry-over from other donors' samples.

The chain has TRBV10-3 and TRBJ1-1, with no clear D. V dropped 4 bases and J dropped 1 base, with 10 bases sitting between them. This CDR3 has 14 residues. CDR1 ENHRY and CDR2 SYGVKD come from the germline V gene. The CDR3 nucleotides read TGTGCCATCAGTGCCCCTTCAGGGAACACTGAAGCTTTCTTT. Translated, it gives CAISAPSGNTEAFF.

This clonotype was seen many times. The V gene is TRBV7-6, the J gene TRBJ2-3; TRBD2 matches 9 bases. The V gene's germline CDR1 is SGHVS and CDR2 FNYEAQ. V was clipped by 5 bases and J by 1 base; unmatched bases: 4. CDR3 length equals 15 residues. The DNA of the CDR3 is TGTGCCAGCAGCGATAGCGGGGGCCGCACAGATACGCAGTATTTT. It is translated as CASSDSGGRTDTQYF.

This clonotype was observed at least ten times. The chain combines TRBV4-1 with TRBJ2-7, with D possibly being TRBD1 or TRBD2 (6 bases each). The CDR3 has 15 residues. From germline, CDR1 is MGHRA and CDR2 YSYEKL. The V end was cut by 0 bases, the J end by 5 bases, with 14 bases between. The CDR3 loop reads CASSQELARGDEQYF. The DNA for the CDR3 is TGCGCCAGCAGCCAAGAGCTAGCAAGGGGGGACGAGCAGTACTTC.

This clonotype was counted only a few times. The V and J genes are TRBV5-1 and TRBJ1-1; D might be TRBD1 (6 bases). Germline CDR1 and CDR2: SGHRS and YFSETQ. CDR3 size: 13 residues. V lost 9 bases and J lost 3, with 15 bases in between. CDR3 nucleotides: TGCGCCACCACAACGGACAGCTACACTGAAGCTTTCTTT. Translated, it gives CATTTDSYTEAFF.